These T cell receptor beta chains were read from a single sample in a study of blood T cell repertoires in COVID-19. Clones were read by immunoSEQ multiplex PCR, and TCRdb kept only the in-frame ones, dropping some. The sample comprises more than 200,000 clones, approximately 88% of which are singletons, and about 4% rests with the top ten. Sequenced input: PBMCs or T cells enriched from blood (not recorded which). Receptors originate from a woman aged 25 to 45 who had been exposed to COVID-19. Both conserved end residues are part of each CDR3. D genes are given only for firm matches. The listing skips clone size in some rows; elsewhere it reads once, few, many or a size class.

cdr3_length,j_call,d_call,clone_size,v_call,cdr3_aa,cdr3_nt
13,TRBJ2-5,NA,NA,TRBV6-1,CASSEAPEETQYF,TGTGCCAGCAGTGAAGCCCCAGAAGAGACCCAGTACTTC
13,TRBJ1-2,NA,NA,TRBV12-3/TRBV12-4,CASSVQGPYGYTF,TGTGCCAGCTCCGTACAGGGACCGTACGGCTACACCTTC
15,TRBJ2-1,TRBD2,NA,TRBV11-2,CASSLGTSGYNEQFF,TGTGCCAGCAGCTTGGGGACTAGCGGGTACAATGAGCAGTTCTTC
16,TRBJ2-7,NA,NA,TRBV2,CATEHQQLAPSYEQYF,TGTGCCACCGAACACCAGCAGCTAGCGCCCTCCTACGAGCAGTACTTC
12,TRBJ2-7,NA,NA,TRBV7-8,CASSPQDFEQYF,TGTGCCAGCAGCCCGCAGGACTTCGAGCAGTACTTC
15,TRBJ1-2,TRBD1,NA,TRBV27,CASSVRQGSARGYTF,TGTGCCAGCAGCGTCCGACAGGGGTCAGCTCGTGGCTACACCTTC
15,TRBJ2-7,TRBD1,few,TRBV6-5,CASSYNPRGRSEQYF,TGTGCCAGCAGTTACAACCCCAGGGGGCGGAGCGAGCAGTACTTC
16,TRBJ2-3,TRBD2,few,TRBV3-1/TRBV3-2,CASSRQTSGGTDTQYF,TGTGCCAGCAGCCGCCAGACTAGCGGCGGCACAGATACGCAGTATTTT
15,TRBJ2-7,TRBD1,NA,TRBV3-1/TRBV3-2,CASSLHGTGYNEQYF,TGTGCCAGCAGCCTTCACGGGACAGGGTACAACGAGCAGTACTTC
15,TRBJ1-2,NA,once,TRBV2,CASSEGWGPNYGYTF,TGTGCCAGCAGTGAAGGTTGGGGCCCTAACTATGGCTACACCTTC
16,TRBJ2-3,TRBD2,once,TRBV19,CASSLWLAGHTDTQYF,TGTGCCAGTAGTCTCTGGCTAGCGGGGCACACAGATACGCAGTATTTT
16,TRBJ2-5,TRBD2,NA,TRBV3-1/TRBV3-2,CASSRRLAGARETQYF,TGTGCCAGCAGCCGGAGACTAGCGGGAGCCCGGGAGACCCAGTACTTC
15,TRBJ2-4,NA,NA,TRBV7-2,CASSSGLTRLDIQYF,TGTGCCAGCAGCTCAGGACTAACGAGGCTAGACATTCAGTACTTC
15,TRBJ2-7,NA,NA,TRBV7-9,CASSLSFGIGYEQYF,TGTGCCAGCAGCTTAAGTTTCGGGATCGGCTACGAGCAGTACTTC
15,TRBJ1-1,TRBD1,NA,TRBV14,CASSQRQGRGTEAFF,TGTGCCAGCAGCCAACGACAGGGAAGGGGCACTGAAGCTTTCTTT
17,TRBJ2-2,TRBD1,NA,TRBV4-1,CASSHRTGTGGTGELFF,TGCGCCAGCAGCCATCGAACCGGGACAGGGGGCACCGGGGAGCTGTTTTTT
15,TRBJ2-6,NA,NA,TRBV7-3,CASSLTGVGANVLTF,TGTGCCAGCAGCTTAACAGGGGTGGGGGCCAACGTCCTGACTTTC
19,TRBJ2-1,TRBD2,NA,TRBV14,CASSQGPLGLAGHYNEQFF,TGTGCCAGCAGCCAAGGACCTTTGGGACTAGCGGGTCACTACAATGAGCAGTTCTTC
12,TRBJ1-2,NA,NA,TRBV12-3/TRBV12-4,CASSLQGYGYTF,TGTGCCAGCAGTTTACAGGGATATGGCTACACCTTC
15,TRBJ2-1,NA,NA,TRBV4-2,CASSQALRSYNEQFF,TGTGCCAGCAGCCAAGCTTTACGGTCCTACAATGAGCAGTTCTTC
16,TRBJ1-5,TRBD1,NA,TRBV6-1,CASSDFGTDGNQPQHF,TGTGCCAGCAGTGATTTCGGGACAGATGGCAATCAGCCCCAGCATTTT
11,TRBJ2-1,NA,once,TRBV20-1,CSARVRRGQFF,TGCAGTGCTAGAGTCCGCAGGGGGCAGTTCTTC
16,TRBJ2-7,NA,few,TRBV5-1,CASSLEGTGRAYEQYF,TGCGCCAGCAGCCTGGAGGGTACAGGGAGGGCCTACGAGCAGTACTTC
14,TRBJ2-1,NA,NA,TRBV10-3,CAISEAGGGGEQFF,TGTGCCATCAGTGAGGCTGGAGGGGGCGGTGAGCAGTTCTTC
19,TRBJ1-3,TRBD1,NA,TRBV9,CASSVIAADRAYSGNTIYF,TGTGCCAGCAGCGTAATTGCTGCCGACAGGGCCTACTCTGGAAACACCATATATTTT
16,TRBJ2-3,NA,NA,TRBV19,CASSIGGPGGVDTQYF,TGTGCCAGTAGTATAGGCGGGCCAGGCGGGGTAGATACGCAGTATTTT
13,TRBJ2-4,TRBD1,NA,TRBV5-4,CASSLPGQGGQYF,TGTGCCAGCAGCTTGCCGGGACAGGGGGGTCAGTACTTC
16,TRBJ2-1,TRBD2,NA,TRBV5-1,CASSLGGTSGRYEQFF,TGCGCCAGCAGCTTAGGCGGGACTAGCGGGAGGTATGAGCAGTTCTTC
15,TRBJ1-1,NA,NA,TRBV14,CASSQVQGGNTEAFF,TGTGCCAGCAGCCAAGTGCAGGGAGGTAACACTGAAGCTTTCTTT
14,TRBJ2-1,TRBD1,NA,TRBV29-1,CSVSGQGARNEQFF,TGCAGCGTGTCAGGACAGGGGGCGCGGAATGAGCAGTTCTTC
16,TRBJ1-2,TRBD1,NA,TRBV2,CASRGATGTGAYGYTF,TGTGCCAGCAGGGGGGCAACCGGGACAGGGGCCTATGGCTACACCTTC
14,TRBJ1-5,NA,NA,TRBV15,CATSRGRGFNPQHF,TGTGCCACCAGCAGGGGGAGAGGGTTTAATCCCCAGCATTTT
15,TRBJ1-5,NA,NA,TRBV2,CASSEQGLGNQPQHF,TGTGCCAGCAGTGAACAGGGTCTTGGGAATCAGCCCCAGCATTTT
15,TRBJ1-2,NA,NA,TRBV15,CATSRDNVGVGGYTF,TGTGCCACCAGCAGAGACAATGTCGGGGTGGGTGGCTACACCTTC
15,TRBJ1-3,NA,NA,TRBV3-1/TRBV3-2,CASSQDTSSGNTIYF,TGTGCCAGCAGCCAAGATACCAGCTCTGGAAACACCATATATTTT